The 21 T cell receptor beta chains below were found in one sample sequenced in a study of T cells in Graves' hyperthyroidism and ophthalmopathy. Using RNA transcripts as the source, TCR beta CDR3 regions were amplified. HTBI primers were employed in a first-round RT-PCR of the TCR CDR3. From the multiplex PCR reads, TCRdb called clonotypes with MiXCR, one entry per CDR3 protein. The table lists a few hundred thousand distinct CDR3 sequences, 15% to 18% of them singletons. Sample: blood. These receptors came from a woman younger than 45 with Graves' hyperthyroidism.

The table lists this clonotype with a few counts. The chain uses TRBV7-3 and TRBJ1-6; D possibly corresponds to TRBD1 (6 bases). Germline V lookup: CDR1 SGHTA, CDR2 FQGTGA. V was shortened by 6 bases and J by 8 bases, with 17 bases between the two germline ends. The CDR3 sequence is 15 residues long. CDR3 DNA sequence: TGTGCCAGCAGACAAAGTGGGGGGGCGGATTCACCCCTCCACTTT. It translates to CASRQSGGADSPLHF. The full variable domain, its missing parts supplied by reference TRBV7-3 and TRBJ1-6, is GAGVSQTPSNKVTEKGKYVELRCDPISGHTALYWYRQSLGQGPEFLIYFQGTGAADDSGLPNDRFFAVRPEGSVSTLKIQRTERGDSAVYLCASRQSGGADSPLHFGNGTRLTVT.

Turning to this clonotype: A clone one base away is much larger, so this may be a read error. The V and J genes are TRBV29-1 and TRBJ2-5; D call uncertain. The CDR3 spans 15 residues. CDR1 is SQVTM, CDR2 ANQGSEA, per germline. The CDR3 region is CSVEEWANHHETQYF. The CDR3 DNA follows: TGCAGCGTTGAAGAGTGGGCGAACCACCATGAGACCCAGTACTTC.

The chain combines TRBV20-1 with TRBJ2-6; 9 bases agree with TRBD2. From germline, CDR1 is DFQATT and CDR2 SNEGSKA (reference sequence). The CDR3 runs to 16 residues. V gave up 2 bases and J gave up 1 base; unmatched junction bases: 3. The CDR3 protein is CSARLAGFSGANVLTF. CDR3 coding DNA: TGCAGTGCTAGACTAGCGGGATTTTCTGGGGCCAACGTCCTGACTTTC.

Only a few counts were recorded for this clonotype. This may be a read error: a much more frequent sequence differs by one nucleotide. V gene TRBV7-9 combines with J gene TRBJ2-3, with D perhaps matching TRBD1 (5 bases). This CDR3 has 14 residues. The V gene's germline CDR1 is SEHNR and CDR2 FQNEAQ (reference sequence). With 2 bases removed from V and 3 bases from J, the gap between germline ends came to 9 bases. CDR3 in amino acids: CASSLRGWTDTQYF. The CDR3 nucleotides are TGTGCCAGCAGCTTAAGGGGCTGGACAGATACGCAGTATTTT. Complete variable domain (other parts from reference TRBV7-9 and TRBJ2-3): DTGVSQNPRHKITKRGQNVTFRCDPISEHNRLYWYRQTLGQGPEFLTYFQNEAQLEKSRLLSDRFSAERPKGSFSTLEIQRTEQGDSAMYLCASSLRGWTDTQYFGPGTRLTVL.

This clonotype showed up just a few times. The chain is built from TRBV28 and TRBJ1-2; D unresolved. The V and J ends lost 7 bases and 8 bases respectively, with 11 bases between them. CDR1 is MDHEN, CDR2 SYDVKM, per germline. The CDR3 consists of 11 residues. CDR3 in amino acids: CASTPGHGYTF. The CDR3 DNA sequence: TGTGCCAGCACCCCAGGCCACGGCTACACCTTC.

This clonotype showed up many times. The rearrangement uses TRBV20-1 and TRBJ2-1; the D gene is possibly TRBD2 (5 bases). With 0 bases removed from V and 8 bases from J, the gap between germline ends came to 8 bases. The germline V gene has CDR1 DFQATT and CDR2 SNEGSKA (reference sequence). This CDR3 spans 12 amino acids. Written as DNA, the CDR3 is TGCAGTGCTAGAGATTTAGCGCATGAGCAGTTCTTC. Its protein product is CSARDLAHEQFF.

This clonotype was observed a single time. The chain employs TRBV6-2 or TRBV6-3 and TRBJ1-6; D gene ambiguous. The CDR3 sequence is 12 residues long. V lost 5 bases, J lost 9 bases, and 8 bases lay in between. Germline V gives CDR1 MNHEY, CDR2 SVGEGT. The DNA for the CDR3 is TGTGCCAGCAGTACCCCACGTTCACCCCTCCACTTT. Amino acid sequence: CASSTPRSPLHF.

This clonotype has at least ten counts. This chain connects TRBV6-1 to TRBJ2-1; TRBD2 matches 9 bases. Germline assignment: CDR1 MNHNS and CDR2 SASEGT. CDR3 length equals 17 residues. Trimming at V came to 0 bases and at J to 2 bases, leaving 5 bases not matched to a gene. CDR3 residues: CASSEAPSGTTYNEQFF. CDR3 sequence (DNA): TGTGCCAGCAGTGAAGCTCCTAGCGGGACGACCTACAATGAGCAGTTCTTC.

This clonotype was seen a few times. The chain recombines TRBV28 with TRBJ2-2, with D maybe TRBD1 (8 bases). From germline, CDR1 is MDHEN and CDR2 SYDVKM. V was shortened by 6 bases and J by 1 base, with 15 bases between the two germline ends. This CDR3 is 16 amino acids long. The CDR3 DNA is TGTGCCAGCAGCCGAACAGGGGGGGTGAACACCGGGGAGCTGTTTTTT. Translation: CASSRTGGVNTGELFF. Filled out from reference TRBV28 and TRBJ2-2, the complete variable domain reads DVKVTQSSRYLVKRTGEKVFLECVQDMDHENMFWYRQDPGLGLRLIYFSYDVKMKEKGDIPEGYSVSREKKERFSLILESASTNQTSMYLCASSRTGGVNTGELFFGEGSRLTVL.

This clonotype was counted ten times or more. This chain links TRBV7-9 with TRBJ2-3; 8 bases are a match to TRBD2. The CDR3 spans 14 residues. V lost 7 bases and J lost 0; bases outside the gene matches: 3. Germline-derived CDR1 and CDR2 are SEHNR and FQNEAQ (reference sequence). CDR3 in DNA: TGTGCCAGCATCGGGAGGGCCAGCACAGATACGCAGTATTTT. Its protein product is CASIGRASTDTQYF.

This clonotype was detected many times. The chain uses TRBV7-2 and TRBJ2-7, with 7 bases identical to TRBD2. J was trimmed by 0 bases and V by 5 bases; bases with no gene match: 4. This CDR3 is 14 amino acids long. CDR1 is SGHTA, CDR2 FQGNSA, per germline. In nucleotides, the CDR3 is TGTGCCAGCAGCAACCGGGACTACTCCTACGAGCAGTACTTC. Amino acid sequence: CASSNRDYSYEQYF. The entire variable domain, with the rest obtained from reference TRBV7-2 and TRBJ2-7, is as follows: GAGVSQSPSNKVTEKGKDVELRCDPISGHTALYWYRQSLGQGLEFLIYFQGNSAPDKSGLPSDRFSAERTGGSVSTLTIQRTQQEDSAVYLCASSNRDYSYEQYFGPGTRLTVT.

This clonotype was counted ten times or more. The rearrangement joins TRBV28 to TRBJ2-7; possible D gene TRBD1, 6 bases. This CDR3 region has 12 residues. The ends were cut back, 8 bases at V and 4 bases at J, with 12 bases in the middle. Germline V CDR1 and CDR2: MDHEN, SYDVKM. The CDR3 DNA sequence: TGTGCCAGCGAATCGGACAGTTACGAGCAGTACTTC. Residues: CASESDSYEQYF.

This clonotype was counted only a few times. The J gene is TRBJ2-3, the V gene TRBV4-3, with TRBD2 matching over 14 bases. The junction had 5 bases not matched to a gene; V was cut back by 0 bases and J by 3 bases. Germline V gene sequence: CDR1 LGHNA, CDR2 YSLEER. This CDR3 region has 18 residues. The CDR3 DNA follows: TGCGCCAGCAGCCAAGAACCAGGGACTAGCGGGAGAACAGATACGCAGTATTTT. Amino acids: CASSQEPGTSGRTDTQYF.

This chain uses TRBV6-9 with TRBJ2-2; 11 bases align to TRBD2. Germline CDR1 MNHGY, CDR2 SVAAGI. The CDR3 runs to 19 residues. Unmatched junction bases numbered 14, after V lost 4 bases and J lost 4 bases. The CDR3 nucleotides are TGTGCCAGCAGTTCGCCCTCGGGTAGCGGGAGGGCCGGCACCGGGGAGCTGTTTTTT. It codes for CASSSPSGSGRAGTGELFF.

This clonotype appeared a few times. The chain carries TRBV20-1 and TRBJ1-1, with 7 bases lining up with TRBD1. Per the germline V gene, CDR1 is DFQATT and CDR2 is SNEGSKA (reference sequence). With V trimmed by 6 bases and J by 0 bases, 7 bases remained unmatched. The CDR3 length is 14 residues. The CDR3 here is CSAFRDSMNTEAFF. The DNA for the CDR3 is TGCAGTGCGTTCCGGGACAGTATGAACACTGAAGCTTTCTTT.

This chain links TRBV27 with TRBJ2-7; 7 bases line up with TRBD1. CDR3 length equals 15 residues. CDR1 MNHEY and CDR2 SMNVEV come from the germline V gene (reference sequence). Trimming took 5 bases from V and 1 from J; bases not matched to a gene: 8. CDR3 residues: CASSRHGQASYEQYF. In DNA, the CDR3 is TGTGCCAGCAGTCGACACGGACAGGCATCCTACGAGCAGTACTTC.

This clonotype has ten or more counts. The chain couples TRBV7-9 to TRBJ2-1, with 9 bases identical to TRBD2. Trimming removed 3 bases from V and 7 bases from J; junction bases left unmatched: 7. There are 15 residues in the CDR3. Germline V CDR1 and CDR2: SEHNR, FQNEAQ (reference sequence). CDR3 in amino acids: CASSLRREGRNEQFF. The CDR3 DNA reads TGTGCCAGCAGCTTGAGGCGGGAGGGCCGTAATGAGCAGTTCTTC.

This CDR3 is CASSPLGTGGEAEQYF. CDR3 sequence (DNA): TGTGCCAGCAGCCCTCTTGGGACAGGGGGAGAAGCCGAGCAGTACTTC. The chain is built from TRBV6-1 and TRBJ2-7; 11 bases fit TRBD1. CDR3 size: 16 residues. Germline V gene lookup returns CDR1 MNHNS and CDR2 SASEGT. Trimming cost V 6 bases and J 6 bases; bases outside gene matches: 13.

The rearrangement joins TRBV20-1 to TRBJ1-4; weak D call: TRBD1 (5 bases). V was trimmed by 0 bases and J by 13 bases, leaving 9 bases between them. Germline assignment: CDR1 DFQATT and CDR2 SNEGSKA (reference sequence). This CDR3 spans 11 amino acids. This CDR3 reads CSARDRGPLFF. The CDR3 nucleotides read TGCAGTGCTAGAGATAGGGGTCCACTGTTTTTT.

This clonotype showed up many times. The chain is built from TRBV29-1 and TRBJ1-2; D remains ambiguous. The germline CDR1 and CDR2 sequences are SQVTM and ANQGSEA. Trimming cost V 6 bases and J 3 bases, with 14 bases left between them. CDR3 length: 13 amino acids. The DNA of the CDR3 is TGCAGCGTAGCGCCCGGGGTGGACTATGGCTACACCTTC. As protein: CSVAPGVDYGYTF.

This clonotype was picked up a small number of times. V and J are TRBV28 and TRBJ1-1; D gene unclear. CDR1 is MDHEN and CDR2 is SYDVKM in the germline V gene. This CDR3 region has 13 residues. Trimming stripped 5 bases from V and 0 bases from J, with 7 bases between. The CDR3 DNA reads as TGTGCCAGCAGTCACGGACTGAACACTGAAGCTTTCTTT. Encoded protein: CASSHGLNTEAFF.